The next 5 T cell receptor beta chains were all read from a single sample in a study of PD-1 blockade in classical Hodgkin lymphoma. Sequencing used immunoSEQ multiplex PCR; TCRdb keeps in-frame clones, though not all of them. The sample carries 20,000 to 30,000 clones, around 68% recorded once. As to time point: cycle 4 day 1 (C4D1), after less than 7 weeks of nivolumab. With no exception, relapse followed autologous stem cell transplantation in all patients, and brentuximab vedotin exposure varied. Sample: peripheral blood mononuclear cells (PBMCs), taken before the fourth cycle of nivolumab. All receptors derive from a human donor with classical Hodgkin lymphoma.

This clone was seen only a few times. The chain links TRBV19 to TRBJ1-4; D perhaps matches TRBD1 (5 bases). V was cut by 8 bases and J by 3 bases, with 13 bases left in between. Germline V gives CDR1 LNHDA, CDR2 SQIVND (reference sequence). This CDR3 is 14 amino acids long. The CDR3 protein is CASRKTASNEKLFF. CDR3 nucleotides: TGTGCCAGTCGCAAGACAGCCTCTAATGAAAAACTGTTTTTT.

The chain has TRBV5-1 and TRBJ1-2; tentatively, D is TRBD1 (5 bases). This CDR3 has 15 amino acids. V dropped 4 bases and J dropped 7 bases, with 20 bases sitting between them. The germline V gene encodes CDR1 SGHRS and CDR2 YFSETQ. The CDR3 is CASSDDPGRETGYTF. DNA for the CDR3: TGCGCCAGCAGCGACGATCCGGGACGGGAGACTGGCTACACCTTC.

The chain couples TRBV6-1 to TRBJ2-6; D gene uncertain. The CDR3 length is 16 residues. Germline V gives CDR1 MNHNS, CDR2 SASEGT. Trimming left V 1 base short and J 1 base short, with 8 bases between. The CDR3 DNA follows: TGTGCCAGCAGTGAAGAAGACGGATCTGGGGCCAACGTCCTGACTTTC. Protein product: CASSEEDGSGANVLTF.

This sequence joins TRBV6-1 and TRBJ1-5; a weak D match, TRBD1 (5 bases). Germline V gene data show CDR1 as MNHNS and CDR2 as SASEGT. V shed 3 bases and J shed 11 bases, with 14 bases lying between them. This CDR3 is 13 amino acids long. Here the CDR3 reads CASSDLWGGSQHF. The CDR3 DNA is TGTGCCAGCAGTGATCTATGGGGGGGGTCCCAGCATTTT.

V usage is TRBV11-2 and J usage is TRBJ2-1, with a possible D match to TRBD2 (6 bases). CDR3 size: 16 residues. The germline V gene encodes CDR1 SGHAT and CDR2 FQNNGV. Between the trimmed V and J ends, which lost 3 bases and 0 bases, there was a span of 12 bases. Here the CDR3 reads CASSFTGGPSYNEQFF. DNA for the CDR3: TGTGCCAGCAGCTTTACCGGGGGACCCTCCTACAATGAGCAGTTCTTC. The entire variable domain, with the rest obtained from reference TRBV11-2 and TRBJ2-1, is as follows: EAGVAQSPRYKIIEKRQSVAFWCNPISGHATLYWYQQILGQGPKLLIQFQNNGVVDDSQLPKDRFSAERLKGVDSTLKIQPAKLEDSAVYLCASSFTGGPSYNEQFFGPGTRLTVL.